This entry is about one T cell receptor (delta chain). Its antigen is unknown. Only one base separates this from a far larger clonotype, so it likely reflects a read error. Other DNA variants within this sample encode the same CDR3. This entry belongs to a study of Vγ9Vδ2 T cells in congenital toxoplasmosis (dated by TCRdb to about 2021). Study-wide context: The diagnosis of congenital toxoplasmosis relied on IgG, IgM and IgA serology, Western blot and an in-house interferon-gamma release assay. Infant repertoires were sequenced at 2 months after birth and at 1 year of age. In this study, researchers looked at the gamma and delta chain CDR3 repertoires of sorted blood gammadelta T cells, comparing infants congenitally infected with T. gondii against uninfected infants. At 2 months, TCR sequencing included roughly five infected and around ten uninfected infants, while at 1 year the sequenced group was 3 infected and 4 uninfected infants.

The same treatment, using spiramycin and/or pyrimethamine plus sulfadiazine plus folinic acid, was given to mothers of both infected and uninfected infants. All infants, both infected and uninfected, were delivered at term after more than 37 weeks of gestation. Approximately 1 mL of blood was used to isolate PBMCs by Lymphoprep gradient centrifugation, after which the PBMCs were cryopreserved in liquid nitrogen and shipped to Belgium. After thawing, PBMCs were labeled with Zombie NIR viability dye and stained with CD3, TCR gammadelta, Vgamma9 and Vdelta2 antibodies. Sorting of CD3+ TCRgammadelta+ T cells was performed on a FACSAria III, reaching a mean purity of around 98%. For each sample, RNA was extracted from roughly 11,000 sorted gammadelta T cells with the RNeasy Micro Kit. The study infants had mothers who were enrolled with primary T. gondii infection during pregnancy. The infants' peripheral blood was drawn at an outpatient microbiology and virology center located in Pavia, Italy.

cDNA was generated in one tube by template-switch reverse transcription with TRGC- and TRDC-specific primers, using SuperScript II. The TRGC primer was designed to bind both the TRGC1 and TRGC2 constant genes. TRG and TRD amplification used the KAPA Real-Time Library Amplification Kit, with AMPure XP bead purification between steps. Index PCR with the Nextera XT Index Kit was used to add Illumina sequencing adapters. TRG and TRD amplicons were sequenced on an Illumina MiSeq with the V2 300 kit, giving 150 bp paired-end reads. As for how the authors treated the data: Before any further analysis, FastQC version 0.11.8 was used to check read quality. Reads were aligned to GenBank TRG or TRD reference genes, and CDR3 sequences were built with MiXCR version 3.0.3. Default MiXCR settings were used with one exception: TRDD gene segments were assembled from 3 consecutive nucleotides instead of 5. VDJtools version 1.2.1 calculated N additions, CDR3 length, J segment length and clonotype sharing between samples. CDR3 sequences that were out of frame or contained stop codons were left out of the analysis. The overlap of infant repertoires with previously published Vgamma9Vdelta2 repertoires from fetal, cord blood and adult blood was compared. Via CATT, TCRdb reprocessed the public reads, and rows with identical DNA were then joined. TCRdb's processing, not the authors' own work, is the source of the V and J calls. This sample has 300 to 450 delta-chain clones in its table, and 50% to 70% of those were observed once. The ten largest clones represent roughly 64% of the sample.

Results and caveats for the whole study, not just this receptor: Repertoire differences between infected and uninfected infants were less clearly seen at 1 year of age than at 2 months. In approximately 2-month-old infants, germline-encoded fetal-type TRDV2 CDR3 sequences seemed to be more common in infected than in uninfected infants, which suggests a footprint of in utero expansion. Both infected and uninfected infants showed a high prevalence of a public TRGV9 clonotype. Two months was the earliest age with enough suitable sample material for TCR repertoire analysis, so newborn repertoires were not sequenced. At 2 months, TRGV9 and TRDV2 CDR3s of infected infants appeared to carry fewer N additions than uninfected infants, especially TRDV2-TRDJ1 sequences.

Trimming removed 3 bases from V and 2 bases from J; the gene matches leave 15 bases unexplained. Its CDR3 holds 17 amino acids, cysteine through phenylalanine. Only the CDR3 DNA is retained, 51 bases long and in frame from the first base. Per the germline V gene (reference sequence), TVYSNPD is the CDR1 and GDNSRS is the CDR2. The receptor chain draws on TRDV3 and TRDJ1, and TRDD3 aligns with 10 junction nucleotides. No J gene was available from TCRdb, and it was assigned here by a germline match of the DNA. Sequencing was performed on gamma-delta T cells from blood. The sequence was obtained from a child under 10 years old born to a mother with Toxoplasma gondii infection during pregnancy, either congenitally infected or uninfected (not recorded which). The CDR3 region: CAFHHLTGDTRTDKLIF. The nucleotides are TGTGCCTTCCACCACCTCACGGGGGATACGCGTACCGATAAACTCATCTTT.